The present entry profiles one T cell receptor beta chain with its context. Its specificity is unknown. The study drew the donors from its approximately 110-subject validation cohort, separate from the roughly 710-subject first cohort. Germline assignment: CDR1 MNHEY and CDR2 SVGAGI. The CDR3 covers 14 residues. Trimming took off 0 bases at V and 5 bases at J, with 10 bases between the two ends. The sample belongs to a study of cytomegalovirus exposure and HLA in healthy donors. Measured with immunoSEQ multiplex PCR; TCRdb has only the in-frame clones, and not every one. The table includes 100,000 to 150,000 clones, approximately 89% detected once. Study-level results: Among the CMV-associated chains, three were confirmed in vitro as specific for CMV antigens. Among TCR sequences, most were rare, though some public TCRs appeared in many donors. The classifier, whose performance was assessed in both the original and validation cohorts, reportedly diagnosed cytomegalovirus status with high specificity and sensitivity.

This clonotype originated in a man aged 25-45 years in good health and CMV-seronegative. Material: PBMCs. The chain employs TRBV6-5 and TRBJ1-2; a weak D match, TRBD1 (6 bases). In DNA form, the CDR3 reads TGTGCCAGCAGTTACTCCGGGACAAGTTATGGCTACACCTTC. Its protein product is CASSYSGTSYGYTF.